The 20 T cell receptor beta chains in this list originate from one sample, sequenced in a study of T cell responses to AZD1222 COVID-19 vaccine. Profiled with immunoSEQ multiplex PCR; TCRdb holds only in-frame clones, not every one. The table includes some 140,000 clones, approximately 92% detected once. Sequenced material: peripheral blood, taken 28 days after the second AZD1222 dose. The receptors were gathered from an adult who received the AZD1222 COVID-19 vaccine.

This clone came up once. The genes are TRBV5-5 and TRBJ2-7; 9 nucleotides align to TRBD1. Germline V lookup: CDR1 SGHKS, CDR2 YYEKEE (reference sequence). The junction had 11 bases not matched to a gene; V was cut back by 4 bases and J by 6 bases. The CDR3 is made up of 15 amino acids. The DNA for the CDR3 is TGTGCCAGCAGCGTCTCGACAGGGGGGTCTGGCGAGCAGTACTTC. It translates to CASSVSTGGSGEQYF. Complete variable domain (other parts from reference TRBV5-5 and TRBJ2-7): DAGVTQSPTHLIKTRGQQVTLRCSPISGHKSVSWYQQVLGQGPQFIFQYYEKEERGRGNFPDRFSARQFPNYSSELNVNALLLGDSALYLCASSVSTGGSGEQYFGPGTRLTVT.

The chain combines TRBV30 with TRBJ2-1; D possibly corresponds to TRBD1 (5 bases). The CDR3 consists of 13 residues. V was trimmed by 3 bases and J by 9 bases, leaving 15 bases between them. CDR1 is GTSNPN and CDR2 is SVGIG in the germline V gene (reference sequence). The CDR3 coding sequence is TGTGCCTGGAGAAGGCTAGGAAGGGGTGAGCAGTTCTTC. As protein: CAWRRLGRGEQFF.

This clone showed up just once. This sequence joins TRBV28 and TRBJ1-5; D may be TRBD1 (6 bases). The CDR3 has 13 amino acids. V lost 10 bases, J lost 4 bases, and 14 bases lay in between. Germline V gene data show CDR1 as MDHEN and CDR2 as SYDVKM. CDR3: CATLRGVNQPQHF. CDR3 nucleotide sequence: TGTGCCACACTTAGGGGGGTTAATCAGCCCCAGCATTTT.

V usage is TRBV27 and J usage is TRBJ1-1; D is unclear. This CDR3 has 14 residues. CDR1 MNHEY and CDR2 SMNVEV come from the germline V gene (reference sequence). The germline V and J ends were trimmed by 5 bases and 0 bases, with 10 bases remaining between them. CDR3 coding DNA: TGTGCCAGCAGTCGTTTACACATGAACACTGAAGCTTTCTTT. This gives the protein CASSRLHMNTEAFF.

V and J are TRBV6-5 and TRBJ2-3; D may be TRBD2 (5 bases). Trimming left V 2 bases short and J 7 bases short, with 13 bases between. The CDR3 runs 14 residues. Germline V gene sequence: CDR1 MNHEY, CDR2 SVGAGI. The CDR3: CASSYARRQNTQYF. CDR3 bases: TGTGCCAGCAGTTACGCCAGGAGGCAGAATACGCAGTATTTT.

The chain joins TRBV2 to TRBJ2-1; TRBD1 or TRBD2 may be the D gene (5 bases each). Trimming took off 5 bases at V and 0 bases at J, with 23 bases between the two ends. Germline CDR1 is SNHLY and CDR2 is FYNNEI. CDR3 size: 19 residues. Written as DNA, the CDR3 is TGTGCCAGCAGTCAAACCAACTCCGGGACGGAGAGCTCCTACAATGAGCAGTTCTTC. Residues: CASSQTNSGTESSYNEQFF.

The chain has TRBV15 and TRBJ1-1; D gene ambiguous. The germline gives CDR1 LNHNV, CDR2 YYDKDF (reference sequence). Trimming stripped 5 bases from V and 10 bases from J, with 8 bases between. The CDR3 runs 10 residues. CDR3 bases: TGTGCCACCAGCCCCAGGTTAGCTTTCTTT. Residues: CATSPRLAFF.

This clone was detected once. V is TRBV21-1 and J is TRBJ1-5; the DNA was not used to check the table's D call, TRBD1. TRBV21-1 is recorded as a pseudogene. The CDR3 is made up of 22 amino acids. The CDR3 DNA is TGTGCCAGATTCGGCTTTTATTTACCATCAACACAGGGGAGGCCAGGCAATCAGCCCCAGCATTTT. It translates to CARFGFYLPSTQGRPGNQPQHF.

The chain is built from TRBV6-6 and TRBJ2-3; tentatively, D is TRBD2 (5 bases). In germline, CDR1 is MNHNY, CDR2 SVGAGI (reference sequence). This CDR3 comprises 14 residues. The ends were cut back, 1 base at V and 6 bases at J, with 11 bases in the middle. The CDR3: CASSYYYSEDTQYF. The CDR3 DNA follows: TGTGCCAGCAGTTACTACTATAGCGAGGATACGCAGTATTTT.

The chain couples TRBV18 to TRBJ2-5; tentative D call: TRBD2 (5 bases). V was shortened by 4 bases and J by 5 bases, with 14 bases between the two germline ends. The V gene's germline CDR1 is KGHSH and CDR2 LQKENI. This CDR3 region has 14 residues. DNA for the CDR3: TGTGCCAGCTCACTGGAGACCGGGATGGAGACCCAGTACTTC. Its translation is CASSLETGMETQYF. The variable domain in full, completed from reference TRBV18 and TRBJ2-5, reads NAGVMQNPRHLVRRRGQEARLRCSPMKGHSHVYWYRQLPEEGLKFMVYLQKENIIDESGMPKERFSAEFPKEGPSILRIQQVVRGDSAAYFCASSLETGMETQYFGPGTRLLVL.

V is TRBV19 and J is TRBJ2-1; no clear D. V was trimmed by 1 base and J by 0 bases, leaving 7 bases between them. The CDR3 spans 15 residues. Germline V gene data show CDR1 as LNHDA and CDR2 as SQIVND (reference sequence). The CDR3: CASSIGPLSYNEQFF. CDR3 DNA: TGTGCCAGTAGTATAGGGCCACTCTCCTACAATGAGCAGTTCTTC.

V and J are TRBV27 and TRBJ1-2; D remains ambiguous. CDR1 and CDR2 (germline): MNHEY, SMNVEV (reference sequence). The CDR3 length is 12 residues. V was cut by 4 bases and J by 8 bases, with 11 bases left in between. As DNA, the CDR3 is TGTGCCAGCAGTTCCAACTTTCTCGGCTACACCTTC. Protein product: CASSSNFLGYTF.

The V call is TRBV5-1, the J call TRBJ1-1; D uncertain. From germline, CDR1 is SGHRS and CDR2 YFSETQ. CDR3 length: 14 amino acids. V gave up 5 bases and J gave up 3 bases, with 14 bases separating them. The CDR3 region is CASSTGEVHTEAFF. The CDR3 DNA reads as TGCGCCAGCAGTACTGGGGAGGTCCACACTGAAGCTTTCTTT.

The rearrangement links TRBV4-2 to TRBJ2-2; 13 positions match TRBD2. The CDR3 totals 17 residues. Germline assignment: CDR1 LGHNA and CDR2 YNFKEQ. Trimming removed 3 bases from V and 6 bases from J; junction bases left unmatched: 7. CDR3 region: CASSQTPLAGGPGELFF. In nucleotides, the CDR3 is TGTGCCAGCAGCCAGACCCCACTAGCGGGGGGGCCCGGGGAGCTGTTTTTT.

The chain has TRBV27 and TRBJ2-1; D not certain. There are 17 residues in the CDR3. The germline V and J ends were trimmed by 1 base and 0 bases, with 13 bases remaining between them. CDR1 is MNHEY and CDR2 is SMNVEV in the germline V gene (reference sequence). CDR3 residues: CASSLLVRVSSYNEQFF. The CDR3 coding sequence is TGTGCCAGCAGTTTATTGGTACGGGTAAGCTCCTACAATGAGCAGTTCTTC.

The CDR3 loop is CSVRRNLYGYTF. CDR3 nucleotide sequence: TGCAGCGTTCGCAGAAATCTCTATGGCTACACCTTC. J is TRBJ1-2 and V is TRBV29-1; the D is unclear. CDR1 is SQVTM, CDR2 ANQGSEA, per germline. The CDR3 is 12 amino acids. Trimming took off 5 bases at V and 4 bases at J, with 11 bases between the two ends.

The chain couples TRBV7-2 to TRBJ1-5; tentative D call: TRBD1 (5 bases). V lost 1 base and J 7 bases, leaving 11 bases between the germline ends. This CDR3 is 14 amino acids long. From germline, CDR1 is SGHTA and CDR2 FQGNSA. The CDR3 bases are TGTGCCAGCAGCTTAGGAGGGTCAGGGCAGCCCCAGCATTTT. It codes for CASSLGGSGQPQHF. Variable domain in full (rest from reference TRBV7-2 and TRBJ1-5): GAGVSQSPSNKVTEKGKDVELRCDPISGHTALYWYRQSLGQGLEFLIYFQGNSAPDKSGLPSDRFSAERTGGSVSTLTIQRTQQEDSAVYLCASSLGGSGQPQHFGDGTRLSIL.

This chain joins TRBV6-5 and TRBJ1-2, with TRBD1 matching 9 bases. Trimming at V came to 5 bases and at J to 4 bases, leaving 8 bases not matched to a gene. Germline V CDR1 and CDR2: MNHEY, SVGAGI. This CDR3 has 15 residues. The CDR3 here is CASSRDRGGIYGYTF. The DNA for the CDR3 is TGTGCCAGCAGTCGAGACAGGGGGGGAATCTATGGCTACACCTTC.

V usage is TRBV13 and J usage is TRBJ2-5, with D perhaps TRBD2 (6 bases). Germline V CDR1 and CDR2: PRHDT, FYEKMQ (reference sequence). This CDR3 comprises 14 residues. V was shortened by 4 bases and J by 1 base, with 10 bases between the two germline ends. CDR3 protein: CASSSRLGQETQYF. The CDR3 bases are TGTGCCAGCAGCTCCAGACTAGGCCAAGAGACCCAGTACTTC.

The CDR3 loop reads CASSPRMTGMRDTIYF. As DNA, the CDR3 is TGTGCCAGCTCACCTCGAATGACAGGGATGCGAGACACCATATATTTT. The chain has TRBV18 and TRBJ1-3, with 7 nucleotides matching TRBD1. The CDR3 has 16 amino acids. V gave up 3 bases and J gave up 8 bases; unmatched junction bases: 13. Per the germline V gene, CDR1 is KGHSH and CDR2 is LQKENI.